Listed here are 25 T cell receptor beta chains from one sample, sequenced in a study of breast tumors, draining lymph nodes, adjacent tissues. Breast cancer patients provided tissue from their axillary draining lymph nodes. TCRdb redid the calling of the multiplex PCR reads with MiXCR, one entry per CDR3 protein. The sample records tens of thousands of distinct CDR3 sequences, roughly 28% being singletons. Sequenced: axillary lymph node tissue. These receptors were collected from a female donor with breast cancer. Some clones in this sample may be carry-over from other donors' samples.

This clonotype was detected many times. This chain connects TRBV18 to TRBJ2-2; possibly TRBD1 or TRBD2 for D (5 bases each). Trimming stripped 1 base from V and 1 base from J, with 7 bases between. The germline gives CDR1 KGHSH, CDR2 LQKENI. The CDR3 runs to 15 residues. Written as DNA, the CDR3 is TGTGCCAGCTCACCACAGGGACGGAACACCGGGGAGCTGTTTTTT. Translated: CASSPQGRNTGELFF.

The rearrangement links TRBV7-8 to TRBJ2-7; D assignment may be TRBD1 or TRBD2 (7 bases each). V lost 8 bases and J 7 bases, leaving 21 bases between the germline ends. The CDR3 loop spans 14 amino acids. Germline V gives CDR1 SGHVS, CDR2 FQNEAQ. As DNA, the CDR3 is TGTGCCAGCGGCCGGGACAGTATGCGGGGGGAGCAGTACTTC. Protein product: CASGRDSMRGEQYF.

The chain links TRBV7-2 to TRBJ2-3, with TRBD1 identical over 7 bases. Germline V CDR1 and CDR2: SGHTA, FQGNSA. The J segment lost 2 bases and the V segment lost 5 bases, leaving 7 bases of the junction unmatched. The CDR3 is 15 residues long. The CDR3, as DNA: TGTGCCAGCAGCCAGACAGGGCCGGACACAGATACGCAGTATTTT. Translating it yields CASSQTGPDTDTQYF.

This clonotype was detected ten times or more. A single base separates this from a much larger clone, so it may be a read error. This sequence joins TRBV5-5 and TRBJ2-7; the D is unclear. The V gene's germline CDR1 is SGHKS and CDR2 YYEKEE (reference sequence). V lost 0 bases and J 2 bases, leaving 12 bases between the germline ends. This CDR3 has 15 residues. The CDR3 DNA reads TGTGCCAGCAGCTTGGATCAGGCCCGAACCTACGAGCAGTACTTC. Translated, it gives CASSLDQARTYEQYF.

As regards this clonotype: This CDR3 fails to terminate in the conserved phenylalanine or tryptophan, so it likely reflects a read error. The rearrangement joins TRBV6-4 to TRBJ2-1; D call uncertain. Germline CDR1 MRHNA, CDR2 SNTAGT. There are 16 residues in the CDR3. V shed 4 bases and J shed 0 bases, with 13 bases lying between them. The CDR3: CASSASSASSYNEQFR. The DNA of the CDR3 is TGTGCCAGCAGTGCCTCGTCTGCCAGCTCCTACAATGAGCAGTTCAGA.

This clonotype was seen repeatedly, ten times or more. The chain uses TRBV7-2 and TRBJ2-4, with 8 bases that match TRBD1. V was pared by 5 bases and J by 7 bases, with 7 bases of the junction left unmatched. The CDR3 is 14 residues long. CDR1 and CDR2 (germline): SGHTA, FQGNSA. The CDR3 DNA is TGTGCCAGCAGCCCCCGGGACAGGCTGAACATTCAGTACTTC. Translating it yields CASSPRDRLNIQYF.

The DNA of the CDR3 is TGCAGTGGACAGGGCTCCTATAATTCACCCCTCCACTTT. Translated, it gives CSGQGSYNSPLHF. This rearrangement joins TRBV20-1 to TRBJ1-6; 7 nucleotides line up with TRBD1. Germline assignment: CDR1 DFQATT and CDR2 SNEGSKA (reference sequence). V was pared by 7 bases and J by 0 bases, with 0 bases of the junction left unmatched. CDR3 length equals 13 residues.

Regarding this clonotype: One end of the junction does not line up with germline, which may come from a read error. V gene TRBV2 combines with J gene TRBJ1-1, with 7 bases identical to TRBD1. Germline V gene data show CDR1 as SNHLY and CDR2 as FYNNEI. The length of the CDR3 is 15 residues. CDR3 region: CASSPWGQMNTGAFF. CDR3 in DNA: TGTGCCAGCAGCCCCTGGGGACAGATGAACACTGGAGCTTTCTTT. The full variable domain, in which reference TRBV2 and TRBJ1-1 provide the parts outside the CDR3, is EPEVTQTPSHQVTQMGQEVILRCVPISNHLYFYWYRQILGQKVEFLVSFYNNEISEKSEIFDDQFSVERPDGSNFTLKIRSTKLEDSAMYFCASSPWGQMNTGAFFGQGTRLTVV.

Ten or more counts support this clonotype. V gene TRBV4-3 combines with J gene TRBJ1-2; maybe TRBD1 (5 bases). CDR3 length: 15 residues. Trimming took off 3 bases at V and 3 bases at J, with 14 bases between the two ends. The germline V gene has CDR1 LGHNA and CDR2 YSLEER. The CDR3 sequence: CASSHSDRSYYGYTF. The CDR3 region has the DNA TGCGCCAGCAGCCACAGTGACAGATCCTACTATGGCTACACCTTC.

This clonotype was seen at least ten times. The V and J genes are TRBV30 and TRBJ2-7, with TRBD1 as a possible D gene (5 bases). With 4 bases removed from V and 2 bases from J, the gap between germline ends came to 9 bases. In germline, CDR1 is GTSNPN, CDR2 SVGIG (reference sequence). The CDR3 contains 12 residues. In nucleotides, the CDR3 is TGTGCCTGGAAGGTGACAGCCTACGAGCAGTACTTC. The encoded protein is CAWKVTAYEQYF.

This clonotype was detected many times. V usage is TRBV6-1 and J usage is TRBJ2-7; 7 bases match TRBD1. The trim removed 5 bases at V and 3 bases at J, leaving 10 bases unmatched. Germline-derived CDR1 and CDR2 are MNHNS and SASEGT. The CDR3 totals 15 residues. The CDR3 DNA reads TGTGCCAGCAGTCACGAACAGGGGATTTACTACGAGCAGTACTTC. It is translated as CASSHEQGIYYEQYF.

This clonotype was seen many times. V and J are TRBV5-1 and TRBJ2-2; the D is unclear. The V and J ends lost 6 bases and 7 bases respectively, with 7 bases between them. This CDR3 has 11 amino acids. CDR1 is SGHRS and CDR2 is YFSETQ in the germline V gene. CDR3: CASTNGGELFF. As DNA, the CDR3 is TGCGCCAGCACGAACGGCGGGGAGCTGTTTTTT. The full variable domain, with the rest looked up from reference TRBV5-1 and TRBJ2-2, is KAGVTQTPRYLIKTRGQQVTLSCSPISGHRSVSWYQQTPGQGLQFLFEYFSETQRNKGNFPGRFSGRQFSNSRSEMNVSTLELGDSALYLCASTNGGELFFGEGSRLTVL.

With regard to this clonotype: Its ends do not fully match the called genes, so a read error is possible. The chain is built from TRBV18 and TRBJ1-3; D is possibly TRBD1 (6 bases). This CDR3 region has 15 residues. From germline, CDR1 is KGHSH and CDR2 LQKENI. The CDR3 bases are TGTGCCAGCTCACCAACACAGGGAGAAGCAAACACCATACATTTT. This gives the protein CASSPTQGEANTIHF.

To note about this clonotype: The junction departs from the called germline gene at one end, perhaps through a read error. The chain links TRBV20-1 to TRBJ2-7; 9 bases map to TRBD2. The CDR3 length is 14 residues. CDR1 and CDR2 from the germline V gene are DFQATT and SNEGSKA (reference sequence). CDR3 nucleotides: TGCAGTGCTAGATGGCTAGCGGGAATGGCCGAGCAGTACTTT. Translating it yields CSARWLAGMAEQYF.

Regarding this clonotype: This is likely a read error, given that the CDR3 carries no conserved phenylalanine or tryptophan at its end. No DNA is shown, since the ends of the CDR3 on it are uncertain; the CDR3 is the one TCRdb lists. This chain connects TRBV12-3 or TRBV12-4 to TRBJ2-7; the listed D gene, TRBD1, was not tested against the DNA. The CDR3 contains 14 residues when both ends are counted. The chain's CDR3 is CASSPRDSSYEQHL.

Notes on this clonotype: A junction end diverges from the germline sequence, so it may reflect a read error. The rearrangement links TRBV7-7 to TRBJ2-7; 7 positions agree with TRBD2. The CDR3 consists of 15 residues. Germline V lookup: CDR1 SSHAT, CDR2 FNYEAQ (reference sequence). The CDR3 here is CVSSPRGSGEVEQYF. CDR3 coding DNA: TGTGTCAGCAGCCCCCGAGGCAGCGGGGAGGTCGAGCAGTACTTC.

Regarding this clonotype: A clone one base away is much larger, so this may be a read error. The CDR3 here is CASSTSRDQPQHF. The CDR3 bases are TGTGCCAGTAGTACCAGCAGGGATCAGCCCCAGCATTTT. The rearrangement uses TRBV19 and TRBJ1-5; a possible D gene is TRBD1 (5 bases). V was clipped by 4 bases and J by 5 bases, with 9 bases between them. Germline CDR1 and CDR2: LNHDA and SQIVND (reference sequence). This CDR3 spans 13 amino acids.

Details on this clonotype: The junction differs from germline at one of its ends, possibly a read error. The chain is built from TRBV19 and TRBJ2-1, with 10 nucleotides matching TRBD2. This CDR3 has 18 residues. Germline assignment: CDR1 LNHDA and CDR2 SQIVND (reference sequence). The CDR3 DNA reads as TGTGCCAGTGGTATGGTAGCGGGAGGAGTCTTCCCCTACAATGAGCAGTTCTTC. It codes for CASGMVAGGVFPYNEQFF.

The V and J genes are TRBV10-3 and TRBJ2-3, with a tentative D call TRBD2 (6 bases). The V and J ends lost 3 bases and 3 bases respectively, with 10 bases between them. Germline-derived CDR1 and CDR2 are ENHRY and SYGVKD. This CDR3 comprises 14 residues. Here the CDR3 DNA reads TGTGCCATCAGTGATCGCGGGATAACAGATACGCAGTATTTT. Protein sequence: CAISDRGITDTQYF.

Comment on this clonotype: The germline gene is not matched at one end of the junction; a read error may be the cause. The CDR3 region has the DNA TGCAGCGCTAGAGATTACTACCGAAGCTCCTACAATGAGCAGTCCTTC. This codes for CSARDYYRSSYNEQSF. This sequence joins TRBV20-1 and TRBJ2-1; D uncertain. Germline V gene sequence: CDR1 DFQATT, CDR2 SNEGSKA (reference sequence). This CDR3 is 16 amino acids long.

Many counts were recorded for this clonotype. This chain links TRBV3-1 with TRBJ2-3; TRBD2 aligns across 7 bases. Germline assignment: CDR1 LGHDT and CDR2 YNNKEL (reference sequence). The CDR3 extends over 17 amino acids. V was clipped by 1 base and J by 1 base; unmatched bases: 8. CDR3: CASSQGGDYRGTDTQYF. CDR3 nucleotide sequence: TGTGCCAGCAGCCAAGGGGGGGACTATCGGGGCACAGATACGCAGTATTTT.

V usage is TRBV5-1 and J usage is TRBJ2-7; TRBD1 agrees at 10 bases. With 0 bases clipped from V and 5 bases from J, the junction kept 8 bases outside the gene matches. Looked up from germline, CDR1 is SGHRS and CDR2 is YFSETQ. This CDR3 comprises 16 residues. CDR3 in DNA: TGCGCCAGCAGCTTGGCCCCCCGGGACAGGGGCGACGAGCAGTACTTC. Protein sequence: CASSLAPRDRGDEQYF.

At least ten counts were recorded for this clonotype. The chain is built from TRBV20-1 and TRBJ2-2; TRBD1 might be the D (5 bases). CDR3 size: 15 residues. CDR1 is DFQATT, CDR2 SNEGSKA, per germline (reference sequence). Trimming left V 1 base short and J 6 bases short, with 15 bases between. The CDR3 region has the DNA TGCAGTGCTAGAGTCCCCAATAGGGGTCCCGGGGAGCTGTTTTTT. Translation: CSARVPNRGPGELFF.

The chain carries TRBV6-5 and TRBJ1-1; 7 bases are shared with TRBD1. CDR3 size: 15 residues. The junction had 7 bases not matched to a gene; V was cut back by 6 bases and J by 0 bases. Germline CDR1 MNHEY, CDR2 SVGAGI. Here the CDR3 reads CASRAGGQLNTEAFF. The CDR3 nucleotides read TGTGCCAGCAGGGCCGGGGGACAGTTGAACACTGAAGCTTTCTTT.

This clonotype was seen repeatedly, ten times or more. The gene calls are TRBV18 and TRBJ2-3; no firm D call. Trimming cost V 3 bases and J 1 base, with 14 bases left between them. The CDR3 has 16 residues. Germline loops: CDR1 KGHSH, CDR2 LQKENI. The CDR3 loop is CASSPPRRSGTDTQYF. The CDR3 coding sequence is TGTGCCAGCTCACCCCCCCGGAGAAGCGGCACAGATACGCAGTATTTT.